Following are 29 T cell receptor beta chains from one sample sequenced in a study of blood T cell repertoires in COVID-19. Profiling relied on immunoSEQ multiplex PCR, and the TCRdb table lists in-frame clones only, not all of them. The table shows 200,000 or so clones, with under 85% occurring only once. Sample: peripheral blood. The receptors here all came from a man aged 55 to 70 with active or convalescent COVID-19.

The gene calls are TRBV7-6 and TRBJ1-2; TRBD1 matches 9 bases. Germline lookup yields CDR1 SGHVS and CDR2 FNYEAQ. The CDR3 extends over 17 amino acids. V lost 2 bases, J lost 3 bases, and 10 bases stayed unmatched. CDR3 sequence: CASSLLLGDREDYGYTF. The CDR3 region has the DNA TGTGCCAGCAGCTTACTTCTGGGGGACAGGGAAGACTATGGCTACACCTTC. Combining the CDR3 with reference TRBV7-6 and TRBJ1-2 gives the whole variable domain GAGVSQSPRYKVTKRGQDVALRCDPISGHVSLYWYRQALGQGPEFLTYFNYEAQQDKSGLPNDRFSAERPEGSISTLTIQRTEQRDSAMYRCASSLLLGDREDYGYTFGSGTRLTVV.

The chain carries TRBV28 and TRBJ1-3; TRBD1 matches at 8 bases. The germline V gene encodes CDR1 MDHEN and CDR2 SYDVKM. This CDR3 comprises 18 residues. The V gene end was trimmed by 5 bases and the J gene end by 0 bases; junction bases not matched to a gene: 12. The CDR3 region is CASSPSTGQDSSGNTIYF. The CDR3 DNA is TGTGCCAGCAGTCCTTCTACGGGACAGGACAGCTCTGGAAACACCATATATTTT.

The chain links TRBV6-5 to TRBJ2-7, with TRBD2 matching 7 bases. This CDR3 is built from 14 residues. Germline V CDR1 and CDR2: MNHEY, SVGAGI. V lost 0 bases to trimming and J lost 3 bases; unmatched junction nucleotides: 2. The chain's CDR3 is CASSYSGGDYEQYF. As DNA, the CDR3 is TGTGCCAGCAGTTACTCGGGGGGGGACTACGAGCAGTACTTC.

This clone was observed a single time. The chain has TRBV11-2 and TRBJ2-7; 9 nucleotides match TRBD2. Germline V gene data show CDR1 as SGHAT and CDR2 as FQNNGV. Trimming took 5 bases from V and 7 from J; bases not matched to a gene: 9. CDR3 size: 14 residues. The CDR3 region is CASSAISGSGEQYF. CDR3 DNA: TGTGCCAGCAGCGCGATTAGCGGGAGTGGGGAGCAGTACTTC.

The chain is built from TRBV28 and TRBJ1-5; D is ambiguous. Per germline, CDR1 MDHEN and CDR2 SYDVKM. CDR3 length equals 12 residues. V was cut by 7 bases and J by 4 bases, with 8 bases left in between. The CDR3 bases are TGTGCCAGCAACTCGGGGAATCAGCCCCAGCATTTT. Translating it yields CASNSGNQPQHF.

This clone was seen a few times. The chain recombines TRBV27 with TRBJ2-1; 9 nucleotides align to TRBD1. Germline lookup yields CDR1 MNHEY and CDR2 SMNVEV (reference sequence). The CDR3 has 14 amino acids. The junction had 7 bases not matched to a gene; V was cut back by 5 bases and J by 8 bases. CDR3: CASSPGQGMDEQFF. In DNA form, the CDR3 reads TGTGCCAGCAGTCCAGGACAGGGGATGGATGAGCAGTTCTTC.

V is TRBV5-1 and J is TRBJ2-3; D gene uncertain. The CDR3 contains 13 residues. Germline CDR1 SGHRS, CDR2 YFSETQ. V was cut by 6 bases and J by 0 bases, with 8 bases left in between. This chain's CDR3 is CASKEPSTDTQYF. For the CDR3, the DNA is TGCGCCAGCAAAGAGCCAAGCACAGATACGCAGTATTTT.

The V gene is TRBV29-1, the J gene TRBJ2-3; the D gene is possibly TRBD2 (6 bases). V lost 4 bases to trimming and J lost 1 base, with 12 bases between them. The germline gives CDR1 SQVTM, CDR2 ANQGSEA. CDR3 length: 14 residues. The DNA for the CDR3 is TGCAGCGTTGGGGCGGCTAGCGGCACAGATACGCAGTATTTT. Its translation is CSVGAASGTDTQYF.

This rearrangement joins TRBV7-9 to TRBJ2-3, with 7 bases matching TRBD2. Germline CDR1 is SEHNR and CDR2 is FQNEAQ (reference sequence). This CDR3 spans 13 amino acids. V trimming: 8 bases; J trimming: 5 bases; junction bases outside the gene matches: 7. The CDR3 region has the DNA TGTGCCAGCGAGGCGGGGGAAGGAGATACGCAGTATTTT. Translation: CASEAGEGDTQYF.

The J gene is TRBJ1-4, the V gene TRBV5-5; D unresolved. Germline CDR1 SGHKS, CDR2 YYEKEE (reference sequence). The V gene lost 2 bases and the J gene lost 3 bases, with 8 bases spanning the gap. The CDR3 runs 14 residues. As DNA, the CDR3 is TGTGCCAGCAGCTTCAGTGCGGCTAATGAAAAACTGTTTTTT. This sequence encodes CASSFSAANEKLFF. Based on the CDR3 plus reference TRBV5-5 and TRBJ1-4, the full variable domain is DAGVTQSPTHLIKTRGQQVTLRCSPISGHKSVSWYQQVLGQGPQFIFQYYEKEERGRGNFPDRFSARQFPNYSSELNVNALLLGDSALYLCASSFSAANEKLFFGSGTQLSVL.

This clone was seen a few times. The chain recombines TRBV28 with TRBJ1-5; no clear D. This CDR3 is built from 14 residues. Trimming shortened V by 4 bases and J by 5 bases, and 12 bases separated the two germline ends. Germline V gene lookup returns CDR1 MDHEN and CDR2 SYDVKM. The CDR3 loop is CASSSSGSDQPQHF. The DNA of the CDR3 is TGTGCCAGCAGTTCATCGGGGTCCGATCAGCCCCAGCATTTT.

This clone was recorded only once. This rearrangement joins TRBV7-3 to TRBJ2-3; D is ambiguous. The CDR3 is 13 residues long. V was clipped by 2 bases and J by 5 bases, with 8 bases between them. Germline loops: CDR1 SGHTA, CDR2 FQGTGA. CDR3 sequence reads: CASSLSRQDTQYF. The CDR3 DNA reads TGTGCCAGCAGCTTATCCCGACAAGATACGCAGTATTTT.

V and J are TRBV18 and TRBJ1-3, with 9 bases aligning to TRBD1. The CDR3 runs 16 residues. Germline V CDR1 and CDR2: KGHSH, LQKENI. With V trimmed by 4 bases and J by 2 bases, 6 bases remained unmatched. CDR3 sequence reads: CASSRLQGAPGNTIYF. The CDR3 nucleotides are TGTGCCAGCTCACGACTACAGGGGGCGCCTGGAAACACCATATATTTT.

The J gene is TRBJ2-7, the V gene TRBV30; possible D gene TRBD1, 5 bases. The germline V and J ends were trimmed by 5 bases and 6 bases, with 11 bases remaining between them. CDR3 length: 11 residues. Germline CDR1 GTSNPN, CDR2 SVGIG (reference sequence). CDR3 coding DNA: TGTGCCTGGGGTGGAAGGGGCGAGCAGTACTTC. Encoded protein: CAWGGRGEQYF.

The V call is TRBV29-1, the J call TRBJ2-7, with D possibly matching TRBD1 (5 bases). The V gene lost 4 bases and the J gene lost 5 bases, with 27 bases spanning the gap. The CDR3 is 17 amino acids. Germline V CDR1 and CDR2: SQVTM, ANQGSEA. The DNA for the CDR3 is TGCAGCGTTGTCCCCTATTTGACAGACAACCCCCTCGACGAGCAGTACTTC. Translation: CSVVPYLTDNPLDEQYF.

V and J are TRBV25-1 and TRBJ1-1; D is possibly TRBD1 (5 bases). Germline V gives CDR1 MGHDK, CDR2 SYGVNS. The CDR3 covers 14 residues. With 3 bases removed from V and 4 bases from J, the gap between germline ends came to 12 bases. The CDR3 sequence is CASSESGGGTEAFF. DNA of the CDR3: TGTGCCAGCAGTGAGAGTGGGGGAGGCACTGAAGCTTTCTTT.

This clone came up once. The V call is TRBV19, the J call TRBJ2-4; D is uncertain. Germline CDR1 reads LNHDA; CDR2 reads SQIVND (reference sequence). The CDR3 contains 15 residues. V lost 9 bases, J lost 3 bases, and 18 bases lay in between. CDR3 amino acids: CASQYGSQNKNIQYF. DNA for the CDR3: TGTGCCAGCCAGTATGGATCACAGAACAAAAACATTCAGTACTTC. Filled out from reference TRBV19 and TRBJ2-4, the complete variable domain reads DGGITQSPKYLFRKEGQNVTLSCEQNLNHDAMYWYRQDPGQGLRLIYYSQIVNDFQKGDIAEGYSVSREKKESFPLTVTSAQKNPTAFYLCASQYGSQNKNIQYFGAGTRLSVL.

V gene TRBV5-1 combines with J gene TRBJ1-2; D remains unclear. The germline gives CDR1 SGHRS, CDR2 YFSETQ. The CDR3 extends over 14 amino acids. The V end lost 0 bases, the J end lost 4 bases, and 10 bases lay between the germline ends. This CDR3 reads CASSLGASIYGYTF. In DNA, the CDR3 is TGCGCCAGCAGCTTGGGGGCGTCGATCTATGGCTACACCTTC.

In this sample, this clone turned up once. The rearrangement links TRBV5-1 to TRBJ2-1; D not certain. V lost 3 bases, J lost 2 bases, and 15 bases lay in between. The germline gives CDR1 SGHRS, CDR2 YFSETQ. This CDR3 comprises 16 residues. Written as DNA, the CDR3 is TGCGCCAGCAGCTCTCTCTTCGGGTCCCCCTACAATGAGCAGTTCTTC. Encoded protein: CASSSLFGSPYNEQFF.

This chain connects TRBV2 to TRBJ2-5; weak D call: TRBD1 (5 bases). Looked up from germline, CDR1 is SNHLY and CDR2 is FYNNEI. Trimming left V 4 bases short and J 3 bases short, with 9 bases between. The CDR3 is 13 amino acids. The CDR3 DNA sequence: TGTGCCAGCAGTGGGGGCCCAAAAGAGACCCAGTACTTC. It yields the protein CASSGGPKETQYF.

This clone has a single count. The chain links TRBV7-3 to TRBJ1-1; the D is unclear. V lost 5 bases and J 1 base, leaving 8 bases between the germline ends. From germline, CDR1 is SGHTA and CDR2 FQGTGA. CDR3 size: 13 residues. This CDR3 reads CASSQRSNTEAFF. The CDR3 coding sequence is TGTGCCAGCAGCCAACGGTCGAACACTGAAGCTTTCTTT.

The chain has TRBV14 and TRBJ1-2, with 9 bases fitting TRBD1. CDR1 SGHDN and CDR2 FVKESK come from the germline V gene. CDR3 length: 14 amino acids. V lost 4 bases and J lost 2; bases outside the gene matches: 2. Here the CDR3 DNA reads TGTGCCAGCAGCCGGACAGGGGTAAACTATGGCTACACCTTC. Residues: CASSRTGVNYGYTF.

This clone was found once. The chain uses TRBV6-1 and TRBJ1-5, with D possibly TRBD1 on 5 matching bases. This CDR3 contains 15 residues. Germline CDR1 reads MNHNS; CDR2 reads SASEGT. With 3 bases removed from V and 2 bases from J, the gap between germline ends came to 11 bases. Written as DNA, the CDR3 is TGTGCCAGCAGTGACAGGGTTTTTGGCAATCAGCCCCAGCATTTT. It specifies CASSDRVFGNQPQHF.

This clone is a singleton in its sample. The chain employs TRBV28 and TRBJ2-1; D may be TRBD2 (6 bases). Germline CDR1 MDHEN, CDR2 SYDVKM. The V end lost 10 bases, the J end lost 0 bases, and 13 bases lay between the germline ends. The CDR3 length is 14 residues. Here the CDR3 reads CATRDSSSYNEQFF. The DNA of the CDR3 is TGTGCCACCCGGGACTCCAGCTCCTACAATGAGCAGTTCTTC.

V gene TRBV30 combines with J gene TRBJ1-2; TRBD1 matches at 8 bases. Germline V gives CDR1 GTSNPN, CDR2 SVGIG (reference sequence). Trimming cost V 6 bases and J 8 bases; bases outside gene matches: 8. The CDR3 consists of 12 residues. CDR3 in DNA: TGTGCCTGTCCTCGCGACAGGGGAGGCTACACCTTC. Encoded protein: CACPRDRGGYTF.

This chain uses TRBV27 with TRBJ2-7; possibly TRBD2 for D (5 bases). The CDR3 loop spans 14 amino acids. Per the germline V gene, CDR1 is MNHEY and CDR2 is SMNVEV (reference sequence). Trimming stripped 1 base from V and 2 bases from J, with 9 bases between. The CDR3 is CASSLYGGPYEQYF. CDR3 DNA sequence: TGTGCCAGCAGTTTATATGGCGGGCCCTACGAGCAGTACTTC.

This clone is a singleton in its sample. V is TRBV27 and J is TRBJ2-1; 8 positions match TRBD1. The CDR3 runs to 14 residues. The germline V gene has CDR1 MNHEY and CDR2 SMNVEV (reference sequence). J gave up 7 bases and V 6 bases, and 8 bases lay outside the gene matches. This chain's CDR3 is CASSKGQVRNEQFF. The CDR3 DNA is TGTGCCAGCAGCAAGGGACAGGTCAGGAATGAGCAGTTCTTC.

The chain is built from TRBV10-3 and TRBJ2-5, with a possible D match to TRBD2 (6 bases). The germline V and J ends were trimmed by 0 bases and 5 bases, with 16 bases remaining between them. CDR1 and CDR2 (germline): ENHRY, SYGVKD. The CDR3 loop spans 16 amino acids. CDR3 in amino acids: CAISESQSGGGETQYF. DNA for the CDR3: TGTGCCATCAGTGAGTCGCAGTCAGGCGGAGGGGAGACCCAGTACTTC.

V is TRBV5-1 and J is TRBJ2-3; 10 bases line up with TRBD2. Germline CDR1 is SGHRS and CDR2 is YFSETQ. Trimming cost V 0 bases and J 1 base; bases outside gene matches: 5. The CDR3 is 17 amino acids. CDR3 coding DNA: TGCGCCAGCAGCTTGGAACTAGCGGGATCGGGCACAGATACGCAGTATTTT. Translating it yields CASSLELAGSGTDTQYF.